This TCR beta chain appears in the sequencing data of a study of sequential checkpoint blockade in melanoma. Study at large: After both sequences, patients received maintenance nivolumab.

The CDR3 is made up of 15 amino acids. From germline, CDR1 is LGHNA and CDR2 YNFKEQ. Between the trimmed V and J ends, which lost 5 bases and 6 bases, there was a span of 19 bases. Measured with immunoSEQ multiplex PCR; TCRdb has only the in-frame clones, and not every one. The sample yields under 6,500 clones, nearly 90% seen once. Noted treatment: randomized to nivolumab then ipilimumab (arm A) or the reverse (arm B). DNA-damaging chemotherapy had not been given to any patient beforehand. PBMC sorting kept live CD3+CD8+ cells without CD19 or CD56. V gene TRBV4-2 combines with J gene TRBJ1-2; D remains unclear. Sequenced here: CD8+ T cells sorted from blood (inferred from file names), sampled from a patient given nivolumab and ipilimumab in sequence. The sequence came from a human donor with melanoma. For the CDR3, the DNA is TGTGCCAGCAGCACCCGGTCGGGAAGCCTCGATGGCTACACCTTC. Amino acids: CASSTRSGSLDGYTF.